A single T cell receptor beta chain is shown here with its context. Its specificity is unknown. V lost 2 bases to trimming and J lost 3 bases; unmatched junction nucleotides: 7. The CDR3 has 16 residues. Germline V gene data show CDR1 as SGHRS and CDR2 as YFSETQ. Constant-segment primers served in 5'RACE that generated TCR alpha and TCR beta cDNA libraries bearing sample barcodes and UMIs. TCRdb itself ran the 5' RACE reads through MiXCR, one entry per CDR3 protein. The sample yields 550,000 to 600,000 distinct CDR3 sequences, 15% to 20% seen once. These data originate in a study of T-cell memory formation after mild COVID-19. Turning to the study itself: For the most part, TCR clusters were specific to one donor. Study results and limitations: Clones that got smaller from day 15 to 85 had even CD4/CD8, while clones growing later tipped toward CD4+. There were some responding clones in pre-infection memory, which suggested that cross-reactive memory had joined.

The chain links TRBV5-1 to TRBJ2-5; 10 bases are shared with TRBD2. The source material was PBMCs or a T cell subset sorted from them (not recorded which). The sequence was obtained from an adult woman who had mild COVID-19 (a few samples of this study predate the infection). Cell type and time point are not known. In nucleotides, the CDR3 is TGCGCCAGCAGCTTAGGACTAGCGGAGATGGAAGAGACCCAGTACTTC. Translated: CASSLGLAEMEETQYF.